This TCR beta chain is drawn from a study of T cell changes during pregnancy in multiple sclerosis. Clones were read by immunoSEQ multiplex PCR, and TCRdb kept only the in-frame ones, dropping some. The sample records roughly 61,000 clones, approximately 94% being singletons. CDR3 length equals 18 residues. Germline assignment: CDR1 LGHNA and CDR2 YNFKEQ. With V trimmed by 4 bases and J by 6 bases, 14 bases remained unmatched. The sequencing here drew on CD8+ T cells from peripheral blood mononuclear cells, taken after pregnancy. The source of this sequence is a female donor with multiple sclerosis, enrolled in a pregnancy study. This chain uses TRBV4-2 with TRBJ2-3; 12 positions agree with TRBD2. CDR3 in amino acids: CASSPQDRLAGVTDTQYF. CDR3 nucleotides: TGTGCCAGCAGCCCACAGGATCGACTAGCGGGAGTCACGGATACGCAGTATTTT.